The 13 T cell receptor beta chains below all came from one sample that was sequenced in a study of T-cell reconstitution after alpha-beta-depleted transplantation in children. Unique molecular identifiers tagged the TCRbeta library. TCRdb re-called the PCR reads with MiXCR, one entry per CDR3 protein. The sample comprises 81,000 or so distinct CDR3 sequences, about a sixth of which are singletons, and less than 20% rests with the top ten. Sequencing used PBMCs, mostly from graft donor cells, obtained 180 days after TCRalphabeta/CD19-depleted stem cell transplant. The source is a male patient under 10 years old who had a stem cell transplant for acute lymphoblastic leukemia, so the T cells may come from the graft donor.

This clonotype was counted a few times. The rearrangement uses TRBV6-1 and TRBJ2-1, with TRBD1 identical over 7 bases. Germline loops: CDR1 MNHNS, CDR2 SASEGT. This CDR3 spans 15 amino acids. Trimming took 6 bases from V and 3 from J; bases not matched to a gene: 8. CDR3: CASSNNRGLYNEQFF. CDR3 in DNA: TGTGCCAGCAGCAATAACAGGGGCCTCTACAATGAGCAGTTCTTC.

This clonotype was counted only a few times. This chain joins TRBV20-1 and TRBJ1-2; TRBD1 might be the D (6 bases). The CDR3 consists of 13 residues. The V and J ends lost 5 bases and 7 bases respectively, with 17 bases between them. The germline V gene has CDR1 DFQATT and CDR2 SNEGSKA (reference sequence). In DNA, the CDR3 is TGCAGTGCTGAGCCACAGGGTAGGATTGGCTACACCTTC. It encodes CSAEPQGRIGYTF.

Ten or more counts support this clonotype. This chain uses TRBV18 with TRBJ2-7, with 7 bases fitting TRBD1. V shed 3 bases, J shed 3 bases, and the junction held 11 bases outside the gene matches. Germline loops: CDR1 KGHSH, CDR2 LQKENI. This CDR3 is 16 amino acids long. The CDR3 sequence: CASSPLPQDRIYEQYF. Here the CDR3 DNA reads TGTGCCAGCTCACCCCTTCCCCAGGACAGGATCTACGAGCAGTACTTC. The full variable domain, with the rest looked up from reference TRBV18 and TRBJ2-7, is NAGVMQNPRHLVRRRGQEARLRCSPMKGHSHVYWYRQLPEEGLKFMVYLQKENIIDESGMPKERFSAEFPKEGPSILRIQQVVRGDSAAYFCASSPLPQDRIYEQYFGPGTRLTVT.

On this clonotype itself: As the CDR3 is not closed by the conserved phenylalanine or tryptophan, this likely results from a read error. This chain joins TRBV4-1 and TRBJ2-7; 9 nucleotides match TRBD1. CDR1 MGHRA and CDR2 YSYEKL come from the germline V gene. The CDR3 extends over 16 amino acids. The trim removed 1 base at V and 2 bases at J, leaving 6 bases unmatched. DNA for the CDR3: TGCGCCAGCAGCCAAGGGGGGGACAGGGCCACCTACGAGCAGTACCTC. Its translation is CASSQGGDRATYEQYL.

This rearrangement joins TRBV7-9 to TRBJ2-1; TRBD1 matches at 9 bases. Trimming cost V 2 bases and J 3 bases; bases outside gene matches: 8. The CDR3 is 17 residues long. Germline loops: CDR1 SEHNR, CDR2 FQNEAQ (reference sequence). The CDR3 nucleotides are TGTGCCAGCAGCTTACCACTCGGGACAGGGTTCTACAATGAGCAGTTCTTC. Protein sequence: CASSLPLGTGFYNEQFF.

The V gene is TRBV10-1, the J gene TRBJ2-3; 10 bases fit TRBD2. Germline lookup yields CDR1 WNHNN and CDR2 SYGVQD (reference sequence). CDR3 length: 15 residues. With V trimmed by 5 bases and J by 3 bases, 5 bases remained unmatched. CDR3 amino acids: CASSSLAGPTDTQYF. The CDR3 nucleotides read TGCGCCAGCAGTTCACTAGCGGGGCCTACAGATACGCAGTATTTT.

This clonotype was observed many times. V usage is TRBV20-1 and J usage is TRBJ2-7; TRBD2 agrees at 7 bases. The J segment lost 0 bases and the V segment lost 6 bases, leaving 5 bases of the junction unmatched. The CDR3 runs 13 residues. Looked up from germline, CDR1 is DFQATT and CDR2 is SNEGSKA (reference sequence). In DNA form, the CDR3 reads TGCAGTGCAAACGGACTAGACTCCTACGAGCAGTACTTC. Encoded protein: CSANGLDSYEQYF.

The rearrangement uses TRBV12-3 or TRBV12-4 and TRBJ1-3; D uncertain. V was trimmed by 10 bases and J by 5 bases, leaving 6 bases between them. The CDR3 has 10 residues. The CDR3 DNA is TGTGCCACAGATCGAAACACCATATATTTT. Residues: CATDRNTIYF.

The V and J genes are TRBV19 and TRBJ2-7; 10 positions match TRBD1. Looked up from germline, CDR1 is LNHDA and CDR2 is SQIVND (reference sequence). CDR3 length: 18 amino acids. With V trimmed by 5 bases and J by 2 bases, 15 bases remained unmatched. This CDR3 is CASSPSNPGQGSPYEQYF. Here the CDR3 DNA reads TGTGCCAGTAGTCCATCAAATCCGGGACAGGGGAGTCCCTACGAGCAGTACTTC.

There are many counts of this clonotype. This chain uses TRBV15 with TRBJ2-4; D is possibly TRBD1 or TRBD2 (5 bases each). Germline V CDR1 and CDR2: LNHNV, YYDKDF (reference sequence). This CDR3 contains 15 residues. The V and J ends lost 3 bases and 0 bases respectively, with 9 bases between them. CDR3 amino acids: CATSSTGTAKNIQYF. CDR3 nucleotides: TGTGCCACCAGCAGCACCGGGACAGCCAAAAACATTCAGTACTTC.

This clonotype was picked up a small number of times. This chain links TRBV27 with TRBJ2-1, with 9 bases aligning to TRBD2. The germline CDR1 and CDR2 sequences are MNHEY and SMNVEV (reference sequence). This CDR3 region has 15 residues. V trimming: 3 bases; J trimming: 5 bases; junction bases outside the gene matches: 5. The CDR3 region is CASSFLASGDNEQFF. DNA of the CDR3: TGTGCCAGCAGTTTTTTGGCTAGCGGGGACAATGAGCAGTTCTTC.

The genes are TRBV7-8 and TRBJ2-7; 7 bases align to TRBD1. The V segment lost 1 base and the J segment 1 base; nucleotides outside the gene matches: 4. The CDR3 has 15 amino acids. The germline V gene encodes CDR1 SGHVS and CDR2 FQNEAQ. The CDR3 bases are TGTGCCAGCAGCTTAGTTAGGGGACAGTCCTACGAGCAGTACTTC. This encodes CASSLVRGQSYEQYF.

This clonotype turned up a few times. The chain couples TRBV7-2 to TRBJ1-2; D remains unclear. Germline V gene lookup returns CDR1 SGHTA and CDR2 FQGNSA. This CDR3 region has 13 residues. Trimming pared 5 bases from V and 6 bases from J, leaving 13 bases between. For the CDR3, the DNA is TGTGCCAGCAGCCCCCAGGCCGGGGATGGCTACACCTTC. Its translation is CASSPQAGDGYTF.